Sequencing of this T cell receptor beta chain was carried out in a study of T cell responses to AZD1222 COVID-19 vaccine (dated by TCRdb to the early 2020s). Study-wide context: A total of 233 trial participants underwent TCR sequencing, of whom nearly 210 received two doses of AZD1222 and approximately 25 received two doses of the MenACWY control vaccine. Trial participants were enrolled by age into subgroups of 18-55, 56-69 and 70-plus years, and about 150, 27 and 61 TCR-sequenced participants, respectively, were included in these subgroups.

General study outcomes and caveats: Vaccine-associated CD4 TCRs spanned the whole spike protein, with dominant responses in regions 160-218 and 743-854. Reportedly, almost half of the unique spike-specific TCRs recognized epitopes lying outside the regions that are mutated in the B.1.351 and B.1.1.7 variants. The 56-69-year group was small, and its depth increase did not reach significance, likely because of low power. No day 14 peak-response samples were available, so repertoires were characterized only after the peak T cell response. After two AZD1222 doses, spike-specific TCR breadth and depth were significantly higher than at day 0 and than in MenACWY recipients. Most participants were white British and females outnumbered males, and the authors suggested that clonal diversity may have been underestimated. Conclusions about previously exposed vaccinees were limited because only six or seven AZD1222 recipients were SARS-CoV-2 seropositive at baseline.

The CDR3 regions of human TCRbeta chains were analyzed by immunosequencing. The paper's processing steps were these. Repertoire TCRs were checked for matches against a reference library of SARS-CoV-2-specific TCRs that had been generated using the MIRA antigen-specificity platform. Breadth meant the fraction of unique TCRs that were SARS-CoV-2-associated, whereas depth meant the fraction of total T cells that were SARS-CoV-2-associated. Using the MIRA data, each spike-specific TCR was mapped to the spike region that the TCR reacts to and placed in a CD4 or CD8 class. Log10-transformed breadth and depth values were compared by one-way ANOVA with Sidak's multiple comparisons tests. Not all clones reach the TCRdb copy of this immuneACCESS table, which keeps in-frame sequences only. Checked studies attribute under half of the gap to unresolved V genes and leave the rest unexplained. D and trimming were read from the DNA, whereas the V and J calls and clone size are those reported in that table. The sample table contains about 72,000 clones; only one count was recorded for nearly 90% of them. Of the sample, more than 25% is held by the ten largest clones.

Points on this clone: It lacks a known antigen. Qualities for individual bases were not recorded, and no much larger clone is one base off.

Explained via the paper, the time point label denotes: about 28 days (+/-7) after the second vaccine dose. AZD1222 recipients whose second dose came at about 4 weeks and those whose second dose came at about 12 weeks were combined into one group, since spike-specific TCR depth and breadth did not differ between the two schedules. Vaccinee samples came from UK trials COV001 and COV002, including a single-blind randomized controlled phase 2/3 trial of AZD1222 (ChAdOx1 nCoV-19) in healthy adults. For TCRbeta chain sequencing, PBMC samples were collected from trial participants at day 0 and at day 28 after the second dose. Inclusive of the bounding cysteine and phenylalanine, the CDR3 is 12 residues long. Only the CDR3 DNA is retained, 36 bases long and in frame from the first base. V was cut back by 5 bases and J by 3 bases, leaving a gap of 9 bases between them. The germline V gene provides CDR1 SGHRS and CDR2 YFSETQ.

The TCR sequence derives from an adult who received the AZD1222 COVID-19 vaccine. The sequence is built from TRBV5-1 and TRBJ2-7, with the D gene uncertain. The sample was peripheral blood, taken 28 days after the second AZD1222 dose. The sequenced DNA is TGCGCCAGCAGGGGTCAGAACTACGAGCAGTACTTC. It encodes CASRGQNYEQYF.